The sequence of this T cell receptor beta chain was determined in a study of blood T cell repertoires in COVID-19. Study information: T cells, B-cell-depleted T cells, or PBMCs provided the cDNA or gDNA that served as material.

Produced via immunoSEQ multiplex PCR; TCRdb's table is partial and in-frame only. The data show around 290,000 clones, 80% to 90% seen once. This CDR3 region has 16 residues. The germline V gene encodes CDR1 MGHDK and CDR2 SYGVNS. V dropped 2 bases and J dropped 4 bases, with 17 bases sitting between them. V is TRBV25-1 and J is TRBJ1-2, with TRBD1 as a possible D gene (5 bases). Sample: peripheral blood. This receptor was obtained from a man aged 40-50 years with acute or convalescent COVID-19. As DNA, the CDR3 is TGTGCCAGCAGTGAACCGGGACGCCGGGGACTCTATGGCTACACCTTC. Translated: CASSEPGRRGLYGYTF.